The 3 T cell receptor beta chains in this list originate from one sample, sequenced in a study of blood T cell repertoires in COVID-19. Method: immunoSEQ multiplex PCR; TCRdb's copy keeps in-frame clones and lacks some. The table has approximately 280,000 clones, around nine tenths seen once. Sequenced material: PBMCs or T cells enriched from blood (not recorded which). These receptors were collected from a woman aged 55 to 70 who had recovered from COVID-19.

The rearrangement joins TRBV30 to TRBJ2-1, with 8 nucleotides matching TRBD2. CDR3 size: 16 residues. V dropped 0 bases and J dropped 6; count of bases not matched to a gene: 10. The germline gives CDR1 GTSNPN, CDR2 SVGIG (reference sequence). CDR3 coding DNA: TGTGCCTGGAGTGTTACCTTGAGCGGGAGAAGCAATGAGCAGTTCTTC. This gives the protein CAWSVTLSGRSNEQFF.

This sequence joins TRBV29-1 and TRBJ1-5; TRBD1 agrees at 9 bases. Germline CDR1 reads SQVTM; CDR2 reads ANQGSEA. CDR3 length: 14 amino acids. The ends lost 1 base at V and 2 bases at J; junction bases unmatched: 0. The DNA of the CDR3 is TGCAGCGTTGAAGGACAGGGGGGCAATCAGCCCCAGCATTTT. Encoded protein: CSVEGQGGNQPQHF.

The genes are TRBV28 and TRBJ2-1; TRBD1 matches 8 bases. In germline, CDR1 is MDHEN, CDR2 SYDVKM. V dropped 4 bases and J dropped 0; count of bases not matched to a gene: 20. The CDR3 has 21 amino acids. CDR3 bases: TGTGCCAGCAGTTCGTGGACAGGGCTGGGAAATAGCGGAAGCTCCTACAATGAGCAGTTCTTC. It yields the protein CASSSWTGLGNSGSSYNEQFF.